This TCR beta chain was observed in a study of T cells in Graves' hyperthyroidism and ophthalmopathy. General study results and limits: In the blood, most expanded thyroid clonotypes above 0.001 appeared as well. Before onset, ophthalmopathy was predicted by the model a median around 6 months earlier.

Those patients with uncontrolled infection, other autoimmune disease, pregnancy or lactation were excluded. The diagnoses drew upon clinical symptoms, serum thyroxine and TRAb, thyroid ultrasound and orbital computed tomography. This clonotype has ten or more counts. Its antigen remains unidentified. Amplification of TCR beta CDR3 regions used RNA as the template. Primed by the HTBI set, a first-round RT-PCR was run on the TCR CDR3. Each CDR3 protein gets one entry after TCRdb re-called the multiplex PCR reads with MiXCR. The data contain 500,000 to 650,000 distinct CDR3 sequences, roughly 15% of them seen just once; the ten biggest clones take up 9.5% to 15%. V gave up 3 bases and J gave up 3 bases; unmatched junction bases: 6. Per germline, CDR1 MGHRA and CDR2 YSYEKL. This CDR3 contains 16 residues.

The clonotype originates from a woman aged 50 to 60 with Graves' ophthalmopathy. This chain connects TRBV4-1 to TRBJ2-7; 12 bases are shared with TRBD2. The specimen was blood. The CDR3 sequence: CASSHPTSGRFYEQYF. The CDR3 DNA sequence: TGCGCCAGCAGCCATCCTACTAGCGGGAGGTTCTACGAGCAGTACTTC.